The subject of this entry is one T cell receptor beta chain. TCRdb's copy holds only in-frame clones and misses some; the assay was immunoSEQ multiplex PCR. The profile shows roughly 86,000 clones, roughly 81% of them singletons. The record originates from a study of T cells in localized non-small cell lung cancer. There are 18 residues in the CDR3. The germline V and J ends were trimmed by 6 bases and 0 bases, with 24 bases remaining between them. CDR1 and CDR2 (germline): MNHEY, SMNVEV (reference sequence). Sequences were derived from peripheral blood, sampled before any cancer treatment. The V gene is TRBV27, the J gene TRBJ2-7; possibly TRBD1 for D (6 bases). The sequence came from a man aged 40-75 years with stage I lung adenocarcinoma. This CDR3 reads CASSRYMPGRGSSYEQYF. The CDR3 DNA sequence: TGTGCCAGCAGCCGCTATATGCCAGGTAGGGGGTCCTCCTACGAGCAGTACTTC.